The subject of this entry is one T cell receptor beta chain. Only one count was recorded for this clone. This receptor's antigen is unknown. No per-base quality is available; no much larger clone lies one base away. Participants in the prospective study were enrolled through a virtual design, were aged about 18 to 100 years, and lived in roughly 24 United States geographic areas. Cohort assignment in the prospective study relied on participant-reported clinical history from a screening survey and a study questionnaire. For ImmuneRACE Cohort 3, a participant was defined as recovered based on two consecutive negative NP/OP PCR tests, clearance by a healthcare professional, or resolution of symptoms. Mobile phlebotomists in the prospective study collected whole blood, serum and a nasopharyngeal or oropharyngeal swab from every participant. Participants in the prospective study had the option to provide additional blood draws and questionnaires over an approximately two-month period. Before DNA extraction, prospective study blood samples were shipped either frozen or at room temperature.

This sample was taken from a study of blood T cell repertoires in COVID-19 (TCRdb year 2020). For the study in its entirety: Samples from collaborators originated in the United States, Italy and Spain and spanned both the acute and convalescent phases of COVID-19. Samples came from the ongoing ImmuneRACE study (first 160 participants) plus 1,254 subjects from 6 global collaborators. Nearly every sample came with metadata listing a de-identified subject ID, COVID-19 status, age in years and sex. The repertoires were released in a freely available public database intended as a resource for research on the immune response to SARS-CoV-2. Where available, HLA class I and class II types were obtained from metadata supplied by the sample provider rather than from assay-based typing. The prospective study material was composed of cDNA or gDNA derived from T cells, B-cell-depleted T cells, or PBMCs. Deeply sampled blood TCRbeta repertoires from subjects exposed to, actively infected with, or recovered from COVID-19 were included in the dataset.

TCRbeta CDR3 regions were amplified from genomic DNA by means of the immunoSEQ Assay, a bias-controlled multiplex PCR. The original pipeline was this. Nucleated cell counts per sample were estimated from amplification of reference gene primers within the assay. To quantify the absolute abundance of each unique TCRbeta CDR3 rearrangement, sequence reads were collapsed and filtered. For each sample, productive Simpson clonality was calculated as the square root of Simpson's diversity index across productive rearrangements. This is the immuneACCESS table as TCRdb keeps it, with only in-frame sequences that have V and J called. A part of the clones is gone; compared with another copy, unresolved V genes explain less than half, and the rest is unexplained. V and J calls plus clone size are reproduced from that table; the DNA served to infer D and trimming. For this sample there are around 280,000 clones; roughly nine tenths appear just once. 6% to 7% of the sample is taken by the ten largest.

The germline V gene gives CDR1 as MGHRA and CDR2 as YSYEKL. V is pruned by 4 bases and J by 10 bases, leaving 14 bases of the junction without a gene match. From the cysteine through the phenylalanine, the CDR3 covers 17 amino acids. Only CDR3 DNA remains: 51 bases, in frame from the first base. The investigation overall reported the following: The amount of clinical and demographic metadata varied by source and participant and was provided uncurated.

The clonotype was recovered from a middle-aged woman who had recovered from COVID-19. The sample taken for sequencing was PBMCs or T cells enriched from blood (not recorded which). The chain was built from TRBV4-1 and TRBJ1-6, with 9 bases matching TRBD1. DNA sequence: TGCGCCAGCAGCCCCGCACCCCTCGGACAGGGGTACTCACCCCTCCACTTT. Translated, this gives CASSPAPLGQGYSPLHF.